This T cell receptor beta chain was identified in a study of identical twins. TCRdb reanalysed the 5' RACE reads using MiXCR and keeps one entry per CDR3 protein. Among hundreds of thousands of distinct CDR3 sequences listed, over 9% were seen once. This sample was shared with a second study, whose subject was yellow fever vaccine responses in identical twins.

The sequence was collected from a woman between 18 and 29 years old in good health. The material sequenced was PBMCs.

The CDR3 DNA follows: TGTGCCAGCACCGGGACCCGCTATGGCTACACCTTC. As protein: CASTGTRYGYTF. This sequence joins TRBV12-3 or TRBV12-4 and TRBJ1-2, with a tentative D call TRBD1 (5 bases). The CDR3 loop spans 12 amino acids. The V end was cut by 7 bases, the J end by 4 bases, with 10 bases between.